These 19 T cell receptor beta chains originate from one sample sequenced in a study of T cell responses to AZD1222 COVID-19 vaccine. Some clones are missing from TCRdb's copy, which holds only in-frame ones; the method was immunoSEQ multiplex PCR. The sample carries more than 75,000 clones, around 92% recorded once. The specimen comprised peripheral blood, sampled on day 0 of AZD1222 vaccination. The receptors originated from an adult in good health.

The chain combines TRBV7-2 with TRBJ2-7; D call uncertain. The length of the CDR3 is 16 residues. The V and J ends lost 0 bases and 0 bases respectively, with 12 bases between them. Germline CDR1 SGHTA, CDR2 FQGNSA. Here the CDR3 DNA reads TGTGCCAGCAGCTTAGCCTCCCAGAGTACCTCCTACGAGCAGTACTTC. Protein product: CASSLASQSTSYEQYF.

DNA for the CDR3: TGTGCCAGCAGCTTGCGGCTAGCGGGATCACGAGATACGCAGTATTTT. Translated: CASSLRLAGSRDTQYF. V gene TRBV5-4 combines with J gene TRBJ2-3, with 9 bases matching TRBD2. V shed 1 base, J shed 5 bases, and the junction held 8 bases outside the gene matches. The CDR3 spans 16 residues. Germline CDR1 SGHNT, CDR2 YYREEE (reference sequence).

The rearrangement links TRBV28 to TRBJ1-5; D is perhaps TRBD1 (5 bases). Germline CDR1 is MDHEN and CDR2 is SYDVKM. Trimming took 6 bases from V and 0 from J, leaving 12 bases between them. This CDR3 region has 15 residues. For the CDR3, the DNA is TGTGCCAGCAGATCCAGGGAAGTTAGCAATCAGCCCCAGCATTTT. Its translation is CASRSREVSNQPQHF. Together with reference TRBV28 and TRBJ1-5, the CDR3 gives the full variable domain: DVKVTQSSRYLVKRTGEKVFLECVQDMDHENMFWYRQDPGLGLRLIYFSYDVKMKEKGDIPEGYSVSREKKERFSLILESASTNQTSMYLCASRSREVSNQPQHFGDGTRLSIL.

The chain has TRBV12-3 or TRBV12-4 and TRBJ1-2, with D unresolved. The V end was cut by 5 bases, the J end by 8 bases, with 15 bases between. This CDR3 spans 13 amino acids. This CDR3 is CASSRAPPWGYTF. CDR3 nucleotide sequence: TGTGCCAGCAGTAGGGCCCCTCCCTGGGGCTACACCTTC.

This clone was seen once. The chain combines TRBV7-9 with TRBJ2-5; D may be TRBD2 (5 bases). The germline CDR1 and CDR2 sequences are SEHNR and FQNEAQ (reference sequence). Trimming shortened V by 0 bases and J by 3 bases, and 11 bases separated the two germline ends. The CDR3 loop spans 15 amino acids. DNA of the CDR3: TGTGCCAGCAGCTTAGCGCTGAGGGAGAAAGAGACCCAGTACTTC. Residues: CASSLALREKETQYF.

The chain employs TRBV3-1 (or the pseudogene TRBV3-2) and TRBJ2-4; D is unresolved. CDR1 LGHDT and CDR2 YNNKEL come from the germline V gene (reference sequence). V lost 2 bases and J lost 0, with 5 bases in between. This CDR3 spans 14 amino acids. DNA of the CDR3: TGTGCCAGCAGCCAATTTCTAGCCAAAAACATTCAGTACTTC. Protein sequence: CASSQFLAKNIQYF.

V usage is TRBV6-5 and J usage is TRBJ2-1; possibly TRBD2 for D (6 bases). Germline CDR1 and CDR2: MNHEY and SVGAGI. The germline V and J ends were trimmed by 7 bases and 0 bases, with 7 bases remaining between them. The CDR3 covers 13 residues. The CDR3 region is CASTGGSYNEQFF. The CDR3 DNA reads TGTGCCAGCACCGGGGGCTCCTACAATGAGCAGTTCTTC.

The chain carries TRBV5-6 and TRBJ2-1; D is ambiguous. Trimming removed 4 bases at V and 16 bases at J, with 18 bases between. Germline CDR1 and CDR2: SGHDT and YYEEEE. The CDR3 loop spans 12 amino acids. CDR3 DNA: TGTGCCAGCAGCCAGTTTATGCAATCTCCCTTCTTC. Protein: CASSQFMQSPFF.

The sample holds many counts of this clone. This rearrangement joins TRBV6-4 to TRBJ2-1; 7 nucleotides agree with TRBD2. Per the germline V gene, CDR1 is MRHNA and CDR2 is SNTAGT. This CDR3 is built from 13 residues. Germline trimming cut 3 bases from V and 4 bases from J; bases unmatched to any gene: 0. The CDR3 coding sequence is TGTGCCAGCAGTGAGCGGGAGTACAATGAGCAGTTCTTC. Amino acid sequence: CASSEREYNEQFF.

This rearrangement joins TRBV6-5 to TRBJ2-7; 8 bases are shared with TRBD2. With 4 bases clipped from V and 4 bases from J, the junction kept 6 bases outside the gene matches. The CDR3 sequence is 14 residues long. Germline V gives CDR1 MNHEY, CDR2 SVGAGI. The CDR3 region has the DNA TGTGCCAGCAGTTCGACTAGCGAAGCATACGAGCAGTACTTC. It codes for CASSSTSEAYEQYF.

The CDR3 loop is CASSPAQGRETQYF. CDR3 DNA: TGTGCCAGCTCACCGGCGCAGGGGCGGGAGACCCAGTACTTC. The V gene is TRBV18, the J gene TRBJ2-5; D perhaps matches TRBD1 (6 bases). V lost 3 bases and J 5 bases, leaving 13 bases between the germline ends. The CDR3 is made up of 14 amino acids. CDR1 and CDR2 from the germline V gene are KGHSH and LQKENI.

The V gene is TRBV28, the J gene TRBJ1-2; D is perhaps TRBD1 (6 bases). The germline V gene has CDR1 MDHEN and CDR2 SYDVKM. CDR3 length: 16 amino acids. Trimming removed 4 bases at V and 7 bases at J, with 22 bases between. CDR3 sequence reads: CASSSPLGTTSGGYTF. Here the CDR3 DNA reads TGTGCCAGCAGTTCCCCTTTAGGGACAACGAGTGGTGGCTACACCTTC.

The chain recombines TRBV18 with TRBJ2-1, with D possibly TRBD2 on 6 matching bases. CDR1 and CDR2 (germline): KGHSH, LQKENI. The CDR3 spans 17 residues. V was cut by 2 bases and J by 0 bases, with 14 bases left in between. The CDR3 loop reads CASSPDPPGLSYNEQFF. The CDR3 DNA is TGTGCCAGCTCACCAGACCCCCCGGGACTCTCCTACAATGAGCAGTTCTTC. The full variable domain, in which reference TRBV18 and TRBJ2-1 provide the parts outside the CDR3, is NAGVMQNPRHLVRRRGQEARLRCSPMKGHSHVYWYRQLPEEGLKFMVYLQKENIIDESGMPKERFSAEFPKEGPSILRIQQVVRGDSAAYFCASSPDPPGLSYNEQFFGPGTRLTVL.

V is TRBV10-2 and J is TRBJ2-1; 8 nucleotides agree with TRBD2. J gave up 7 bases and V 8 bases, and 16 bases lay outside the gene matches. In germline, CDR1 is WSHSY, CDR2 SAAADI. The length of the CDR3 is 16 residues. The CDR3 bases are TGCGCCAGCCGCGGTTCGGGAGCGGGAGTTAGGAATGAGCAGTTCTTC. This encodes CASRGSGAGVRNEQFF.

This chain links TRBV9 with TRBJ2-7; 7 bases are shared with TRBD1. The CDR3 runs to 15 residues. J was trimmed by 3 bases and V by 3 bases; bases with no gene match: 9. Germline V gene lookup returns CDR1 SGDLS and CDR2 YYNGEE. The CDR3 DNA reads as TGTGCCAGCAGCGAGGGGACAGCGGTTTACTACGAGCAGTACTTC. Amino acid sequence: CASSEGTAVYYEQYF.

The chain has TRBV28 and TRBJ1-5; 8 nucleotides match TRBD1. Trimming removed 1 base from V and 5 bases from J; junction bases left unmatched: 7. Germline lookup yields CDR1 MDHEN and CDR2 SYDVKM. There are 16 residues in the CDR3. The DNA of the CDR3 is TGTGCCAGCAGTTTATTGGACAGGGCGGTCGATCAGCCCCAGCATTTT. Amino acid sequence: CASSLLDRAVDQPQHF.

V is TRBV5-1 and J is TRBJ1-1, with D tentatively TRBD1 (5 bases). Germline V gene lookup returns CDR1 SGHRS and CDR2 YFSETQ. CDR3 length: 13 residues. V lost 3 bases and J lost 6, with 12 bases in between. The CDR3 reads CASSSGPTAEAFF. The CDR3 region has the DNA TGCGCCAGCAGCTCGGGACCGACAGCTGAAGCTTTCTTT.

The chain recombines TRBV19 with TRBJ2-3, with TRBD1 as a possible D gene (6 bases). Germline V gene lookup returns CDR1 LNHDA and CDR2 SQIVND (reference sequence). This CDR3 spans 14 amino acids. V was clipped by 2 bases and J by 3 bases, with 9 bases between them. The CDR3 is CASSIYGTTDTQYF. CDR3 nucleotide sequence: TGTGCCAGTAGTATATATGGGACAACAGATACGCAGTATTTT.

The chain is built from TRBV7-6 and TRBJ2-2; a weak D match, TRBD1 (7 bases). CDR1 and CDR2 (germline): SGHVS, FNYEAQ. The ends were cut back, 5 bases at V and 6 bases at J, with 19 bases in the middle. The CDR3 sequence is 16 residues long. The CDR3 protein is CASSPTSTGVPGELFF. For the CDR3, the DNA is TGTGCCAGCAGCCCGACTAGTACAGGGGTTCCCGGGGAGCTGTTTTTT.